This is a list of T cell receptor beta chains from one sample in a study of T-cell memory formation after mild COVID-19. TCRdb used MiXCR to reprocess the 5' RACE reads, holding one entry per CDR3 protein. The sample contains 280,000 or so distinct CDR3 sequences, more than 15% of which appear only once. Sequencing used PBMCs or a T cell subset sorted from them (not recorded which). These TCRs come from a man younger than 35 who had mild COVID-19 (a few samples of this study predate the infection). Cell type and time point are not known. Both conserved end residues are part of each CDR3. D genes are given only for firm matches. Size is omitted from some rows. Given values are once, few, many or a class for expanded clones.

clone_size: NA; j_call: TRBJ2-7; d_call: TRBD2; v_call: TRBV7-2; cdr3_nt: TGTGCCAGCAGCTTAGCGGGGGCTAGCGGGGTTTACGAGCAGTACTTC; cdr3_aa: CASSLAGASGVYEQYF
clone_size: NA; j_call: TRBJ2-1; d_call: TRBD2; v_call: TRBV11-2; cdr3_nt: TGTGCCAGCAGCTTTATACTAGCGGGGGGTGAGCAGTTCTTC; cdr3_aa: CASSFILAGGEQFF
clone_size: few; j_call: TRBJ1-2; d_call: TRBD1; v_call: TRBV2; cdr3_nt: TGTGCCAGCAGGTCGACAGGGGGGCAAGGCTACACCTTC; cdr3_aa: CASRSTGGQGYTF
clone_size: few; j_call: TRBJ1-2; d_call: NA; v_call: TRBV7-9; cdr3_nt: TGTGCCATAGACGATGGCTACACCTTC; cdr3_aa: CAIDDGYTF
clone_size: NA; j_call: TRBJ2-5; d_call: NA; v_call: TRBV5-1; cdr3_nt: TGCGCCAGCAGCTTGAGGGTAGGGGAGACCCAGTACTTC; cdr3_aa: CASSLRVGETQYF
clone_size: NA; j_call: TRBJ2-5; d_call: NA; v_call: TRBV29-1; cdr3_nt: TGCAGCGTTGAAGCCTTAAAGTTTGGAGAGACCCAGTACTTC; cdr3_aa: CSVEALKFGETQYF
clone_size: NA; j_call: TRBJ2-2; d_call: NA; v_call: TRBV27; cdr3_nt: TGTGCCACTGGGTGGACAGCGAACACCGGGGAGCTGTTTTTT; cdr3_aa: CATGWTANTGELFF
clone_size: NA; j_call: TRBJ2-2; d_call: NA; v_call: TRBV11-3; cdr3_nt: TGTGCCAGCAGCCGACCAAACACCGGGGAGCTGTTTTTT; cdr3_aa: CASSRPNTGELFF
clone_size: few; j_call: TRBJ2-3; d_call: TRBD1; v_call: TRBV10-3; cdr3_nt: TGTGCCATCAGTGGTACAGGGGGTCCGTGGTATTTT; cdr3_aa: CAISGTGGPWYF
clone_size: NA; j_call: TRBJ2-3; d_call: NA; v_call: TRBV6-1; cdr3_nt: TGTGCCAGCAGTCAGCACCCGGGCACAGATACGCAGTATTTT; cdr3_aa: CASSQHPGTDTQYF
clone_size: many; j_call: TRBJ2-2; d_call: NA; v_call: TRBV2; cdr3_nt: TGTGCCAGCACCTTAACTACCGGGGAGCTGTTTTTT; cdr3_aa: CASTLTTGELFF
clone_size: many; j_call: TRBJ1-1; d_call: TRBD1; v_call: TRBV24-1; cdr3_nt: TGTGCCACCAGTGACCCGAGGACAGGGGGCACTGAAGCTTTCTTT; cdr3_aa: CATSDPRTGGTEAFF
clone_size: few; j_call: TRBJ2-3; d_call: NA; v_call: TRBV7-9; cdr3_nt: TGTGCCAGCAGCTGGGACTGGGACGGTTCAGATACGCAGTATTTT; cdr3_aa: CASSWDWDGSDTQYF
clone_size: NA; j_call: TRBJ1-1; d_call: TRBD1; v_call: TRBV6-2/TRBV6-3; cdr3_nt: TGTGCCAGCAGTTACTCGAGCCCGGGACAGAGTAAAGCTTTCTTT; cdr3_aa: CASSYSSPGQSKAFF
clone_size: NA; j_call: TRBJ1-4; d_call: NA; v_call: TRBV18; cdr3_nt: TGTGCCAGCTCACCCGGTACTAATGAAAAACTGTTTTTT; cdr3_aa: CASSPGTNEKLFF
clone_size: few; j_call: TRBJ1-3; d_call: TRBD1; v_call: TRBV6-6; cdr3_nt: TGTGCCAGCAGTAGAGAGCAGGGACAGCTAGGATCCGGAAACACCATATATTTT; cdr3_aa: CASSREQGQLGSGNTIYF
clone_size: few; j_call: TRBJ2-7; d_call: TRBD1; v_call: TRBV6-2/TRBV6-3; cdr3_nt: TGTGCCAGCAGTTCCTGGGACAGGGGACTTTCCTACGAGCAGTACTTC; cdr3_aa: CASSSWDRGLSYEQYF
clone_size: many; j_call: TRBJ2-7; d_call: NA; v_call: TRBV4-2; cdr3_nt: TGTGCCAGCAGCCAAGATGGAGGGACCTACGAGCAGTACTTC; cdr3_aa: CASSQDGGTYEQYF
clone_size: NA; j_call: TRBJ1-5; d_call: TRBD1; v_call: TRBV20-1; cdr3_nt: TGCAGTGCTAGGGGCGGGACAGTAAGCAATCAGCCCCAGCATTTT; cdr3_aa: CSARGGTVSNQPQHF
clone_size: NA; j_call: TRBJ2-1; d_call: TRBD2; v_call: TRBV12-3/TRBV12-4; cdr3_nt: TGTGCCAGCAGTTTAGCACTAGCGGGGGGGCATGAGCAGTTCTTC; cdr3_aa: CASSLALAGGHEQFF
clone_size: few; j_call: TRBJ2-2; d_call: NA; v_call: TRBV7-2; cdr3_nt: TGTGCCAGCAGCTTAGTGGAAGGGCCCGGGGAGCTGTTTTTT; cdr3_aa: CASSLVEGPGELFF
clone_size: few; j_call: TRBJ2-1; d_call: TRBD2; v_call: TRBV7-2; cdr3_nt: TGTGCCAGCAGGGTTACTAGCGGGCCTCCCTACAATGAGCAGTTCTTC; cdr3_aa: CASRVTSGPPYNEQFF
clone_size: many; j_call: TRBJ1-5; d_call: TRBD1; v_call: TRBV7-2; cdr3_nt: TGTGCCAGCAGCTTCGACAGGGGACAACAGCCCCAGCATTTT; cdr3_aa: CASSFDRGQQPQHF
clone_size: NA; j_call: TRBJ1-5; d_call: NA; v_call: TRBV28; cdr3_nt: TGTGCCAGCACCGGGGGGACGGGAAATCAGCCCCAGCATTTT; cdr3_aa: CASTGGTGNQPQHF
clone_size: few; j_call: TRBJ1-5; d_call: NA; v_call: TRBV2; cdr3_nt: TGTGCCAGCGGGCCAGGGATGGAGCAGCCCCAGCATTTT; cdr3_aa: CASGPGMEQPQHF
clone_size: few; j_call: TRBJ2-1; d_call: NA; v_call: TRBV7-3; cdr3_nt: TGTGCCAGCAGCTTAGGTTCGGGAGTGAAGGGCAATGAGCAGTTCTTC; cdr3_aa: CASSLGSGVKGNEQFF
clone_size: NA; j_call: TRBJ2-7; d_call: TRBD2; v_call: TRBV5-4; cdr3_nt: TGTGCCAGCAGCTCACTAGCGGGGAACTACGAGCAGTACTTC; cdr3_aa: CASSSLAGNYEQYF
clone_size: NA; j_call: TRBJ1-2; d_call: NA; v_call: TRBV12-3/TRBV12-4; cdr3_nt: TGTGCCAGCAGTTTAAGTCAGGATGGTGGCCACACCTTC; cdr3_aa: CASSLSQDGGHTF
clone_size: many; j_call: TRBJ2-7; d_call: TRBD1; v_call: TRBV27; cdr3_nt: TGTGCCAGCAGCCCGGGGCAGGGGGCTTACGAGCAGTACTTC; cdr3_aa: CASSPGQGAYEQYF
clone_size: many; j_call: TRBJ2-5; d_call: NA; v_call: TRBV6-5; cdr3_nt: TGTGCCAGCAGTTACTCTCAGGGTGTCCAAGAGACCCAGTACTTC; cdr3_aa: CASSYSQGVQETQYF
clone_size: NA; j_call: TRBJ2-3; d_call: NA; v_call: TRBV5-1; cdr3_nt: TGCGCCAGCAGCTGGACGTCTAGCGGCACAGATACGCAGTATTTT; cdr3_aa: CASSWTSSGTDTQYF
clone_size: NA; j_call: TRBJ2-7; d_call: NA; v_call: TRBV12-3/TRBV12-4; cdr3_nt: TGTGCCAGCACTGGGACAATCTACGAGCAGTACTTC; cdr3_aa: CASTGTIYEQYF
clone_size: NA; j_call: TRBJ2-1; d_call: TRBD1; v_call: TRBV7-2; cdr3_nt: TGTGCCAGCAGCATACAGGGGTCGAGCTCCTACAATGAGCAGTTCTTC; cdr3_aa: CASSIQGSSSYNEQFF
clone_size: few; j_call: TRBJ2-1; d_call: NA; v_call: TRBV20-1; cdr3_nt: TGCAGTGCTAGCTCAGGGTACGACAATGAGCAGTTCTTC; cdr3_aa: CSASSGYDNEQFF
clone_size: NA; j_call: TRBJ2-2; d_call: NA; v_call: TRBV7-9; cdr3_nt: TGTGCCAGCAGCACCCATGGCCAGGGCCCCGGGGAGCTGTTTTTT; cdr3_aa: CASSTHGQGPGELFF
clone_size: NA; j_call: TRBJ1-2; d_call: NA; v_call: TRBV7-2; cdr3_nt: TGTGCCGGCAGCTTAGCGCGGCGGACGGGGACCACTAACTATGGCTACACCTTC; cdr3_aa: CAGSLARRTGTTNYGYTF
clone_size: NA; j_call: TRBJ2-1; d_call: NA; v_call: TRBV6-2/TRBV6-3; cdr3_nt: TGTGCCAGCAGGCGCGTGGGCAATGAGCAGTTCTTC; cdr3_aa: CASRRVGNEQFF
clone_size: NA; j_call: TRBJ2-7; d_call: NA; v_call: TRBV6-1; cdr3_nt: TGTGCCAGCAGGGACTACAGCTACGAGCAGTACTTC; cdr3_aa: CASRDYSYEQYF
clone_size: NA; j_call: TRBJ2-3; d_call: TRBD2; v_call: TRBV6-2/TRBV6-3; cdr3_nt: TGTGCCAGCAGTTACCCCTCTAGCGGGGCGGTGGTAGATACGCAGTATTTT; cdr3_aa: CASSYPSSGAVVDTQYF
clone_size: NA; j_call: TRBJ1-3; d_call: NA; v_call: TRBV5-5; cdr3_nt: TGTGCCAGCAGCTTGGGTACAGACTCTGGAAACACCATATATTTT; cdr3_aa: CASSLGTDSGNTIYF
clone_size: NA; j_call: TRBJ2-1; d_call: TRBD2; v_call: TRBV19; cdr3_nt: TGTGCCAGTAGTATCCACGCCCTAGCGGGGGCCAAAAGATACAATGAGCAGTTCTTC; cdr3_aa: CASSIHALAGAKRYNEQFF
clone_size: few; j_call: TRBJ2-2; d_call: NA; v_call: TRBV4-1; cdr3_nt: TGCGCCAGCAGCCAAGGGAGTAGCACGACCGGGGAGCTGTTTTTT; cdr3_aa: CASSQGSSTTGELFF
clone_size: NA; j_call: TRBJ1-2; d_call: NA; v_call: TRBV12-5; cdr3_nt: TGTGCTAGTGGTGCCCAGGGTGGCCAGGAAGACTACACCTTC; cdr3_aa: CASGAQGGQEDYTF
clone_size: few; j_call: TRBJ1-1; d_call: NA; v_call: TRBV24-1; cdr3_nt: TGTGCCACCAGTGAACACAGGAACACTGAAGCTTTCTTT; cdr3_aa: CATSEHRNTEAFF
clone_size: NA; j_call: TRBJ2-1; d_call: TRBD2; v_call: TRBV5-1; cdr3_nt: TGCGCCAGCAGCCATGGACTAGCGGGGGGGCCAGATGAGCAGTTCTTC; cdr3_aa: CASSHGLAGGPDEQFF
clone_size: few; j_call: TRBJ2-2; d_call: TRBD1; v_call: TRBV11-2; cdr3_nt: TGTGCCAGCAGCTCCTTCCGGGACAGGGGTCGCACCGGGGAGCTGTTTTTT; cdr3_aa: CASSSFRDRGRTGELFF